This T cell receptor beta chain comes out of a study of response to subunit inactivated influenza vaccine. Study-wide findings and caveats: A suggestion made by the authors is that each seasonal influenza vaccination recruits few new T cells.

CDR1 SGHTA and CDR2 FQGNSA come from the germline V gene. V lost 3 bases and J lost 9, with 12 bases in between. The CDR3 is made up of 13 amino acids. This clonotype has just a few counts. No antigen is known for it. TCRdb re-derived calls from the RT-PCR reads in MiXCR, one entry per CDR3 protein. Among hundreds of thousands of distinct CDR3 sequences listed, roughly 8.2% were seen once. This sequence originates from a man aged 45-69 years who received an inactivated influenza vaccine. The source was PBMCs from blood, collected roughly 24 months after vaccination. V gene TRBV7-2 combines with J gene TRBJ2-1; maybe TRBD2 (5 bases). CDR3 loop: CASSLTLAGEQFF. CDR3 coding DNA: TGTGCCAGCAGCTTGACCCTCGCGGGTGAGCAGTTCTTC.